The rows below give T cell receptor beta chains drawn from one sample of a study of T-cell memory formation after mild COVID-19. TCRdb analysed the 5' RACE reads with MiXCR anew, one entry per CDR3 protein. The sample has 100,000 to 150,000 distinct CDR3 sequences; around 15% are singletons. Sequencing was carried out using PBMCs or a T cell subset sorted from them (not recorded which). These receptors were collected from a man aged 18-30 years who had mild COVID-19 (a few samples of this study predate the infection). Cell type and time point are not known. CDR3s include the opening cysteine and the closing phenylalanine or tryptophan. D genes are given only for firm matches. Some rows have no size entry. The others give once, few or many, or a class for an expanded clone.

cdr3_nt: TGTGCCAGCAGACAGGGGTATAGCACAGATACGCAGTATTTT; cdr3_aa: CASRQGYSTDTQYF; j_call: TRBJ2-3; clone_size: NA; d_call: TRBD1; cdr3_length: 14; v_call: TRBV5-5
cdr3_nt: TGTGCCAGCAGCCGTCAAGTGGGGGCAGCCAAAAACATTCAGTACTTC; cdr3_aa: CASSRQVGAAKNIQYF; j_call: TRBJ2-4; clone_size: NA; d_call: NA; cdr3_length: 16; v_call: TRBV7-2
cdr3_nt: TGTGCCAGCGGTCCACAGCTCCGGGCACAGGGTCTTACCTTC; cdr3_aa: CASGPQLRAQGLTF; j_call: TRBJ1-2; clone_size: few; d_call: NA; cdr3_length: 14; v_call: TRBV12-3/TRBV12-4
cdr3_nt: TGTGCCAGCAGCTTTAGGCAGACTAACTATGGCTACACCTTC; cdr3_aa: CASSFRQTNYGYTF; j_call: TRBJ1-2; clone_size: few; d_call: NA; cdr3_length: 14; v_call: TRBV7-2
cdr3_nt: TGTGCCAGCAGCAGAGGGAAGGGAGCTGGGGAAAAACTGTTTTTT; cdr3_aa: CASSRGKGAGEKLFF; j_call: TRBJ1-4; clone_size: NA; d_call: NA; cdr3_length: 15; v_call: TRBV9
cdr3_nt: TGTGCCACGCGACAGGGGATCGGAGAAAAACTGTTTTTT; cdr3_aa: CATRQGIGEKLFF; j_call: TRBJ1-4; clone_size: few; d_call: TRBD1; cdr3_length: 13; v_call: TRBV12-3/TRBV12-4
cdr3_nt: TGTGCCGTCGGGGCAGGGCAATACAATGAGCAGTTCTTC; cdr3_aa: CAVGAGQYNEQFF; j_call: TRBJ2-1; clone_size: NA; d_call: NA; cdr3_length: 13; v_call: TRBV28
cdr3_nt: TGTGCCGCAGCATCCGGGACTAGCGGTTCCACCGGGGAGCTGTTTTTT; cdr3_aa: CAAASGTSGSTGELFF; j_call: TRBJ2-2; clone_size: NA; d_call: TRBD2; cdr3_length: 16; v_call: TRBV24-1
cdr3_nt: TGTGCCAGCAGCCCGGCATCAGTGAACTATGGCTACACCTTC; cdr3_aa: CASSPASVNYGYTF; j_call: TRBJ1-2; clone_size: NA; d_call: NA; cdr3_length: 14; v_call: TRBV5-6
cdr3_nt: TGTGCCAGCAGTTACGGGGGCTTCGGGACCCAGTACTTC; cdr3_aa: CASSYGGFGTQYF; j_call: TRBJ2-5; clone_size: few; d_call: NA; cdr3_length: 13; v_call: TRBV6-2/TRBV6-3
cdr3_nt: TGCGCCAGCAGCTTGGTATCCCCAGGGCCCAATGAGCAGTTCTTC; cdr3_aa: CASSLVSPGPNEQFF; j_call: TRBJ2-1; clone_size: few; d_call: NA; cdr3_length: 15; v_call: TRBV5-1
cdr3_nt: TGTGCCAGCAGCTTAGTACTGAATACAGATACGCAGTATTTT; cdr3_aa: CASSLVLNTDTQYF; j_call: TRBJ2-3; clone_size: few; d_call: NA; cdr3_length: 14; v_call: TRBV7-2
cdr3_nt: TGCAGTGCCCCAGGGGGAGTGGGGACCCAGTACTTC; cdr3_aa: CSAPGGVGTQYF; j_call: TRBJ2-5; clone_size: NA; d_call: TRBD1; cdr3_length: 12; v_call: TRBV20-1
cdr3_nt: TGCGCCAGCAGCCAAGAGGTGGCCGTCACCGGGGAGCTGTTTTTT; cdr3_aa: CASSQEVAVTGELFF; j_call: TRBJ2-2; clone_size: many; d_call: NA; cdr3_length: 15; v_call: TRBV4-1